This T cell receptor beta chain was captured by sequencing in a study of tumor-infiltrating lymphocytes in primary liver carcinoma. Study at large: Both sexes were represented among patients, who were 30 to 69 years old.

Study-level points and caveats: In tumor-adjacent and tumor-blood pairs, overlap was lower than in tumor region pairs. A significantly higher top-250-clone fraction was recorded for tumors than for blood (p = 0.039).

From 500 ng of total RNA, TCR beta-specific cDNA was reverse-transcribed using a constant-region primer. The TCR beta library was amplified through three nested multiplex PCR rounds in a modified ARM-PCR procedure. PCR rounds one and two used TRBV1-TRBV30 forward primers with a C-beta reverse primer for about 11 cycles each. TCRdb re-called the multiplex PCR reads through MiXCR, storing one row per CDR3 protein. The data hold 250,000 to 350,000 distinct CDR3 sequences, with nearly 60% observed a single time. V gave up 9 bases and J gave up 0 bases; unmatched junction bases: 8. Germline V lookup: CDR1 SGHAT, CDR2 FQNNGV. This CDR3 comprises 15 residues. Blood RNA was derived from unsorted whole blood, and germline DNA was extracted too. This clonotype was observed a handful of times. What it binds is unknown. As the CDR3 is not closed by the conserved phenylalanine or tryptophan, this likely results from a read error.

The specimen sequenced was peripheral blood. This sequence originates from a woman aged 30 to 39 with primary liver carcinoma and hepatitis B virus infection. The rearrangement uses TRBV11-2 and TRBJ2-3; 8 positions agree with TRBD2. The CDR3 region is CARSITSGSTDTQYL. The DNA for the CDR3 is TGTGCCAGGAGCATCACTAGCGGAAGCACAGATACGCAGTATCTT.